This T cell receptor beta chain derives from a study of naive and memory T cell subsets. CD4+ T cell IFNgamma after overnight CMV lysate exposure gave donor CMV status. The beta constant-region primer was an equimolar mix of two oligonucleotides covering TRBC1 and TRBC2. TCRdb re-derived calls from the UMI-ligation and nested PCR reads in MiXCR, one entry per CDR3 protein. The sample lists 140,000 to 150,000 distinct CDR3 sequences, approximately 15% seen once, with about 0.13% in the top ten. V trimming: 4 bases; J trimming: 10 bases; junction bases outside the gene matches: 15. Germline assignment: CDR1 LGHDT and CDR2 YNNKEL (reference sequence). The CDR3 spans 16 residues.

The sample comprised naive CD4+ T cells from blood. The receptor was derived from a human donor in good health. V usage is TRBV3-1 and J usage is TRBJ2-1, with TRBD2 matching 8 bases. The CDR3 loop reads CASSPGGSGAGGEQFF. CDR3 sequence (DNA): TGTGCCAGCAGCCCCGGTGGTAGCGGGGCCGGAGGGGAGCAGTTCTTC.